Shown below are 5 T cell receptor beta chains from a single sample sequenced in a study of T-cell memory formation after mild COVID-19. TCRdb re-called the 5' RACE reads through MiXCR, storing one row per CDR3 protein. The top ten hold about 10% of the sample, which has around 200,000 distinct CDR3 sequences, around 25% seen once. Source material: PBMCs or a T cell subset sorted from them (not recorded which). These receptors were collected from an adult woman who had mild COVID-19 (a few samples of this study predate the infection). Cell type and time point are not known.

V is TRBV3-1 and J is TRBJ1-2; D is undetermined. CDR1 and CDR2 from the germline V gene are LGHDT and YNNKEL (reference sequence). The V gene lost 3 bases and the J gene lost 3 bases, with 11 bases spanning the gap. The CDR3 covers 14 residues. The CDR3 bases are TGTGCCAGCAGCCAGGGAGTCCTCCACTATGGCTACACCTTC. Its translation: CASSQGVLHYGYTF.

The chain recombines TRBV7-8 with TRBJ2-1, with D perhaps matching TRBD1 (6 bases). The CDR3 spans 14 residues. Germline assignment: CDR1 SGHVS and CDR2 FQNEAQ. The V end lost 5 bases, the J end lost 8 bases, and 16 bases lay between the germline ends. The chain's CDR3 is CASSQPTTGYEQFF. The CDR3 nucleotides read TGTGCCAGCAGCCAACCGACGACAGGCTATGAGCAGTTCTTC.

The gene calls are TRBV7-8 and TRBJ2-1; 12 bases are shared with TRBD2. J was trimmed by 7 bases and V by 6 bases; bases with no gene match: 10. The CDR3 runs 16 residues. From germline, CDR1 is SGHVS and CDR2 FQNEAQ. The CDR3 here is CASRPDWTSGINEQFF. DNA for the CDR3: TGTGCCAGCAGACCAGACTGGACTAGCGGGATTAATGAGCAGTTCTTC.

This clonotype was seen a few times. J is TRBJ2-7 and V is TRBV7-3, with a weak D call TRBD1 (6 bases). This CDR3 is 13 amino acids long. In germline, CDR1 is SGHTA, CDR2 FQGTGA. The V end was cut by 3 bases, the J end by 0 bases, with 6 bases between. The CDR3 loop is CASSFRGSYEQYF. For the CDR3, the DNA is TGTGCCAGCAGCTTCAGGGGCTCCTACGAGCAGTACTTC.

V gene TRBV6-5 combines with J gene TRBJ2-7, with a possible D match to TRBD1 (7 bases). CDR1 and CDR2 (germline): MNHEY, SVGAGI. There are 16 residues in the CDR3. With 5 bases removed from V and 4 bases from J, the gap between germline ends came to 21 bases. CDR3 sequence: CASSTPGGKVTYEQYF. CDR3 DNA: TGTGCCAGCAGTACACCAGGGGGGAAGGTAACATACGAGCAGTACTTC.